Listed below are T cell receptor beta chains from one sample, sequenced in a study of shared clonotypes between healthy human individuals. The assay was immunoSEQ multiplex PCR, and TCRdb's table has in-frame clones only and misses some. The profile covers about 2.4 million clones, with roughly 93% appearing a single time and about 0.39% taken by the ten largest. Material for sequencing was naive CD4+ T cells from PBMCs. The source of these receptors is a man in his late teens or twenties in good health. Some clones in this sample may be carry-over from other donors' samples. Each CDR3 is given with its conserved first and last residue. The order of the fields is CDR3 length, V gene, clone size, J gene, D gene, CDR3 DNA, CDR3 protein. A D gene is named only where the DNA matches it firmly. Clone size is stated in some rows and not others, as once, few, many or a class when expanded.

>16|TRBV28|-|TRBJ2-5|-
TGTGCCAGCAGTTTAATATCCAGGCAGGTGGGAGAGACCCAGTACTTC
CASSLISRQVGETQYF
>15|TRBV4-3|-|TRBJ2-5|TRBD1
TGCGCCAGCAGCCAAGAGGGGACAGGGGAGGGGACCCAGTACTTC
CASSQEGTGEGTQYF
>13|TRBV5-4|-|TRBJ1-5|-
TGTGCCAGCAGCTTGGACAAGAATCAGCCCCAGCATTTT
CASSLDKNQPQHF
>16|TRBV6-6|-|TRBJ2-1|TRBD2
TGTGCCAGCAGTTACGCGGGAGGATGGACCTACAATGAGCAGTTCTTC
CASSYAGGWTYNEQFF
>14|TRBV28|-|TRBJ2-7|-
TGTGCCAGCAGGCCTGACGCTACCCCCTACGAGCAGTACTTC
CASRPDATPYEQYF
>14|TRBV27|-|TRBJ2-7|-
TGTGCCAGCAGTTCATCGGGACATTCCTACGAGCAGTACTTC
CASSSSGHSYEQYF
>14|TRBV5-1|-|TRBJ2-7|-
TGCGCCAGCAGCTTGGTCCCGGACACCTACGAGCAGTACTTC
CASSLVPDTYEQYF
>16|TRBV6-5|-|TRBJ2-2|-
TGTGCCAGCAGTTACGGGTCGAGCGCTTCCCCCCGCGAGCTGTTTTTT
CASSYGSSASPRELFF
>16|TRBV6-6|-|TRBJ2-7|TRBD2
TGTGCCAGCAGTTACGGGACTAGCGGGAGTCGGTACGAGCAGTACTTC
CASSYGTSGSRYEQYF
>17|TRBV2|-|TRBJ1-5|-
TGTGCCAGGGAGAGACAGGCGGGCGTTTATAGCAATCAGCCCCAGCATTTT
CARERQAGVYSNQPQHF
>12|TRBV27|-|TRBJ1-6|TRBD1
TGTGCCAGCGGGACAGGGAACTCACCCCTCCACTTT
CASGTGNSPLHF
>15|TRBV9|-|TRBJ2-3|-
TGTGCCAGCAGCGTAGATGCTGGGGCAGGAGATACGCAGTATTTT
CASSVDAGAGDTQYF
>16|TRBV7-9|-|TRBJ2-5|TRBD2
TGTGCCAGCAGCTTAGGACTAGCGGGAGTAGGGGAGACCCAGTACTTC
CASSLGLAGVGETQYF
>14|TRBV5-1|-|TRBJ2-3|-
TGCGCCAGCAGCTTGGAAGTTTTGTCGGATACGCAGTATTTT
CASSLEVLSDTQYF
>14|TRBV2|-|TRBJ2-7|-
TGTGCCAGCAGTGACCAGGGCCAGGCCTACGAGCAGTACTTC
CASSDQGQAYEQYF
>16|TRBV18|-|TRBJ2-7|TRBD2
TGTGCCAGCTCACCTAACTCCGGGACTAACTCCTACGAGCAGTACTTC
CASSPNSGTNSYEQYF
>14|TRBV6-5|few|TRBJ2-2|-
TGTGCCAGCAGCCACAGGGTAGGGACCGGGGAGCTGTTTTTT
CASSHRVGTGELFF